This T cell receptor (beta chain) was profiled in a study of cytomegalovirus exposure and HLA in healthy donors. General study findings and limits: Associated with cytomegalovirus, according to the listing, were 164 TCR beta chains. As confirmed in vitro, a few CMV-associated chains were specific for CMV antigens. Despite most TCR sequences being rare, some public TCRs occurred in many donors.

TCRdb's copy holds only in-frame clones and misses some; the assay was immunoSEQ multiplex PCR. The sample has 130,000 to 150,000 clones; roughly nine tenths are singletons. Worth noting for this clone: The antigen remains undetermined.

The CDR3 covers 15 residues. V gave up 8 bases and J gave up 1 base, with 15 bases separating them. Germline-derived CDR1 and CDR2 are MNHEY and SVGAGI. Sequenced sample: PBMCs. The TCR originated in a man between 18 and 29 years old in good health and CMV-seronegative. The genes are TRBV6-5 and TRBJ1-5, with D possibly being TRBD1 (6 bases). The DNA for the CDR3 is TGTGCCAGCGGGGGCGGAGACTCGAGCAATCAGCCCCAGCATTTT. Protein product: CASGGGDSSNQPQHF.